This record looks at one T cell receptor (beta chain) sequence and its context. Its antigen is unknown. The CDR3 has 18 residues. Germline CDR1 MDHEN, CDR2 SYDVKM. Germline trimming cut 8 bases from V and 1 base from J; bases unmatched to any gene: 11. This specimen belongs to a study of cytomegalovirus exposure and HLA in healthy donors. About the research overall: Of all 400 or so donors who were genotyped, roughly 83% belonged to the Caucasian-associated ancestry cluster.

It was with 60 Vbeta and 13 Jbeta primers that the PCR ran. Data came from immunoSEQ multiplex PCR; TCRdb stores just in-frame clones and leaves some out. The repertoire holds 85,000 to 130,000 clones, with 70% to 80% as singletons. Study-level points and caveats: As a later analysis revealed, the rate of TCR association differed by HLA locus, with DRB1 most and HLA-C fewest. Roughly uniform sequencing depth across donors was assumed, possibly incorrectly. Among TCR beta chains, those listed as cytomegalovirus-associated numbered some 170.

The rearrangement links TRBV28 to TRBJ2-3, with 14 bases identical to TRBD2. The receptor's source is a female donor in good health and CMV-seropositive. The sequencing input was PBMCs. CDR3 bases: TGTGCCAGCCTAAGTCCGGGACTAGCGGGAGATGGCACAGATACGCAGTATTTT. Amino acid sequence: CASLSPGLAGDGTDTQYF.